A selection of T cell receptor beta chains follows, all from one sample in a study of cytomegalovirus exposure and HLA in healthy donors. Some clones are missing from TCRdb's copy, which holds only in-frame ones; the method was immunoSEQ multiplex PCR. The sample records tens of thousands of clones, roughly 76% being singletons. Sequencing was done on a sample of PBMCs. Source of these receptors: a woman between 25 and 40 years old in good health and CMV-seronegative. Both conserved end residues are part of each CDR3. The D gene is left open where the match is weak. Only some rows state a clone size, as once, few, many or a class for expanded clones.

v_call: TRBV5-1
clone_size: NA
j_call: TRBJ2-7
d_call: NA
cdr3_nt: TGCGCCAGCACCCTAGGGGGAGGGGCGGACGAGCAGTACTTC
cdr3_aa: CASTLGGGADEQYF

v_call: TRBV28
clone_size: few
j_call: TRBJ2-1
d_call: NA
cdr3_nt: TGTGCCAGCAAGTTTAACCACAGACAGTTCTTC
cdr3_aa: CASKFNHRQFF

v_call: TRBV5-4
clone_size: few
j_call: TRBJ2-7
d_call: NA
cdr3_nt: TGTGCCAGCAGCTTGGGTTCAGGGGTACCCTCAACCCTTTCCTACGAGCAGTACTTC
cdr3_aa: CASSLGSGVPSTLSYEQYF

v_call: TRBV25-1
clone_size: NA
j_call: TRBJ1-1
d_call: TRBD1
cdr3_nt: TGTGCCAGCAGTGGGTACAGGGGGACTGAAGCTTTCTTT
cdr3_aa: CASSGYRGTEAFF

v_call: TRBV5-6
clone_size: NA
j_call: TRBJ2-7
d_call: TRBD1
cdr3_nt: TGTGCCAGCATCTACTCAAAGGACAGGGCGGTCAACGAGCAGTACTTC
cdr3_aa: CASIYSKDRAVNEQYF

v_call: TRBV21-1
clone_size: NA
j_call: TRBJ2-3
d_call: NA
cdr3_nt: TGTGCCAGCAATACAACTGACTTACAGGGGGTGTGTTCAGATACGCAGTATTTT
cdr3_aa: CASNTTDLQGVCSDTQYF

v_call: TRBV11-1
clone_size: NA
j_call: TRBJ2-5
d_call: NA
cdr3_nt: TGTGCCAGCAGCTCATACTGGACAGCCAACCAAGAGACCCAGTACTTC
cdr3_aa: CASSSYWTANQETQYF

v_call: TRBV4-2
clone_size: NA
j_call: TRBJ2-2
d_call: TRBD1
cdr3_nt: TGTGCCAGCAGCCAGGAACCCGGGACAGGGGCGACCAACACCGGGGAGCTGTTTTTT
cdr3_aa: CASSQEPGTGATNTGELFF

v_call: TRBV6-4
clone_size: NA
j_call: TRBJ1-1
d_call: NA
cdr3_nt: TGTGCCAGCAGTCCTAACACTGAAGCTTTCTTT
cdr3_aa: CASSPNTEAFF

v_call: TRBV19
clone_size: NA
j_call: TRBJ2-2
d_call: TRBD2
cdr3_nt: TGTGCCAGTAGTCTATTAGCGGGAGGGCCCGGGGAGCTGTTTTTT
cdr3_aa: CASSLLAGGPGELFF

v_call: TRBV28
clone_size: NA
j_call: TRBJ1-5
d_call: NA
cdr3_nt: TGTGCCAGCAGTTTATGGGCAGGGCGTGAGCAGCCCCAGCATTTT
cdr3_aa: CASSLWAGREQPQHF

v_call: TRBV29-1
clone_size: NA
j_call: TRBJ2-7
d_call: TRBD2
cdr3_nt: TGCAGCGTTGAAAGTTGGACTAGCGGGAGGGGTCTTGAGCAGTACTTC
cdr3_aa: CSVESWTSGRGLEQYF

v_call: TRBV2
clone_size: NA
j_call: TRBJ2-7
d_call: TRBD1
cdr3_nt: TGTGCCAGCAGTGGACAGGGCGCCTACGAGCAGTACTTC
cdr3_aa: CASSGQGAYEQYF

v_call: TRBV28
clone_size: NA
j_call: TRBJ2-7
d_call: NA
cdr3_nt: TGTGCCAGCAGTTTACCAGGAAGCTACGAGCAGTACTTC
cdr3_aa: CASSLPGSYEQYF

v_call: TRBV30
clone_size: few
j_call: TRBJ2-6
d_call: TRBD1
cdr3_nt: TGTGCCTGGAGTTCCCGACAGGGGTCTGGGGCCAACGTCCTGACTTTC
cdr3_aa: CAWSSRQGSGANVLTF

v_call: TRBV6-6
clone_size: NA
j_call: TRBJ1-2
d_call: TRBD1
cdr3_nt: TGTGCCAGCAGTTCAGGGGGAGGCTACACCTTC
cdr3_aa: CASSSGGGYTF

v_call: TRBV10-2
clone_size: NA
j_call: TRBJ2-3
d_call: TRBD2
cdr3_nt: TGCGCCAGCAGTGAAAGGAGCGGGAAGGCAGATACGCAGTATTTT
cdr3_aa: CASSERSGKADTQYF

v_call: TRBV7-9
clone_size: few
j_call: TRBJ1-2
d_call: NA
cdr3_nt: TGTTCCAGCAGCTTGGCCGGGGGGGGCTACTATGGCTACACCTTC
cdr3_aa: CSSSLAGGGYYGYTF

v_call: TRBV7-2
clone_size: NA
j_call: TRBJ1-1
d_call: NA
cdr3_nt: TGTGCCAGCAGCTTGGTCCCGGCCACTAGGGTTGGGACACTGAAAGCTTTCTTT
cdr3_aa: CASSLVPATRVGTLKAFF

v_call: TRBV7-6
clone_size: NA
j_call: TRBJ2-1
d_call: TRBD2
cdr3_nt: TGTGCCAGCAGTAAGAGCGGGAGCTCCTACAATGAGCAGTTCTTC
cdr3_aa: CASSKSGSSYNEQFF

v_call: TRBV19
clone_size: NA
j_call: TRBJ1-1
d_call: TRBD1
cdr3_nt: TGTGCCAGTAGTATTAGGCAGGGGGAGAACACTGAAGCTTTCTTT
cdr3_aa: CASSIRQGENTEAFF

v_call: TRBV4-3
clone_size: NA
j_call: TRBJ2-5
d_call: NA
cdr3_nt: TGCGCCAGCAGCCAAGAAGTCAGCCAAGAGACCCAGTACTTC
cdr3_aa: CASSQEVSQETQYF

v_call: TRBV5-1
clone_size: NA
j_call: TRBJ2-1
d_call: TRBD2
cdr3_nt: TGCGCCAGCAGCCTAAAAGCGGGAGGGCCTAACAATGAGCAGTTCTTC
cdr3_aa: CASSLKAGGPNNEQFF

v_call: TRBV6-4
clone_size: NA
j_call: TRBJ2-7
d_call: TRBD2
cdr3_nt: TGTGCCAGCAGTGAGGTTAGCGGGAGCGAGCAGTACTTC
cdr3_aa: CASSEVSGSEQYF